This entry describes one TCR beta chain. Its antigen is not yet known. A much larger clone is a single base away; this may be a read error. This sample stems from a study of T cells in Graves' hyperthyroidism and ophthalmopathy (dated by TCRdb to about 2019). Study-wide context: To identify TCR V-J signatures that set the groups apart, the researchers used a discovery cohort of about a hundred patients, made up of 43 with Graves' ophthalmopathy and about 55 with stable Graves' hyperthyroidism. According to the paper, TCR Vbeta CDR3 sequencing was carried out on some 130 peripheral blood samples, which came from 40 to 45 ophthalmopathy, 80 or so hyperthyroidism and 17 progressor patients. Prospective prediction of ophthalmopathy was tested in an independent validation cohort of approximately 19 hyperthyroidism patients and some 17 patients who later progressed to ophthalmopathy. The 100 discovery patients were divided at random into training and test sets in a 7:3 ratio. In addition, the study compared T-cell repertoires in thyroid tissue and in blood from about six Graves' hyperthyroidism patients. After blood sampling, hyperthyroidism patients were treated with methimazole at a starting dose of 30 mg daily, and ophthalmopathy patients were treated with high-dose intravenous methylprednisolone.

The research as a whole found: During validation, the model predicted progression to ophthalmopathy a median of around 7 months ahead of onset, with roughly 65% sensitivity and 72% to 80% specificity. Most expanded thyroid clonotypes (frequency above 0.001) were also found in blood, which suggests that blood repertoires may mirror thyroid immune responses. Ophthalmopathy was separated from stable hyperthyroidism by a 13 V-J signature model, with 85% to 90% sensitivity and approximately 84% specificity obtained in cross-validation and 80%/75% obtained in testing. Sample size was not statistically predetermined, and investigators were not blinded to group allocation.

TCR beta CDR3 regions were amplified from RNA transcripts. For the first round of RT-PCR on the TCR CDR3, the HTBI primer set was used together with the Qiagen OneStep RT-PCR kit. Libraries were constructed in a second round of multiplex PCR, after which size selection and purification were carried out. Paired-end sequencing of the libraries was performed with 100 bp reads on an Illumina HiSeq2000. The authors' pipeline ran thus. SOAPnuke was used to process the raw data, with reads discarded if the reads contained adapters or uncalled bases, had a mean Phred below 15, or lacked an exact constant-primer or identifier match. High-quality paired reads were merged using COPE v1.2.5, and each unique nucleotide sequence was defined as a clonotype. Clonotypes were aligned to IMGT TRBV, TRBD and TRBJ reference segments using MiTCR v1.1. Analysis was restricted to V-J combinations with a frequency above 0.0001, which covered 99% to 99.2% of repertoires. A TCS score was defined as the ratio of F50 (clonal expansion) to E x V (chaos), with BLOSUM62-based TCRdist applied between CDR3 peptides within each V-J. Welch's t-statistics and random forest reduced roughly 540 V-J features to roughly 13, which were used in a naive Bayes classifier (R e1071). The Morisita-Horn index was used to measure how similar the thyroid and blood repertoires were. In-frame beta chains were kept once TCRdb had trimmed the public reads at Q25 with fastp and called clones with MiXCR. Every CDR3 protein is listed once, alongside the most common genes and DNA of its rows. None of the V and J calls come from the authors' own analysis; TCRdb made them. Present in this sample are about 98,000 distinct CDR3 sequences, roughly 39% of which were seen just once. The ten largest account for roughly a tenth of the sample.

Stable Graves' hyperthyroidism was defined as no progression to ophthalmopathy during 18 months of follow-up. Hyperthyroidism patients were aged 18 to 65 years and newly diagnosed, with disease duration of less than 2 months. The study excluded patients with uncontrolled infections, other autoimmune diseases, pregnancy or lactation. Clinical symptoms, serum thyroxine and TRAb, thyroid ultrasound, and orbital computed tomography formed the basis for the diagnoses. Trizol reagent was used to extract total RNA, and RNA quality was then checked on an Agilent 2100 Bioanalyzer. V sheds 8 bases and J sheds 0 bases, leaving 11 bases between their ends. Looking up the germline V gene yields CDR1 MNHNS and CDR2 SASEGT. The CDR3 measures 15 amino acids from cysteine to phenylalanine. The kept DNA is CDR3 alone, 45 bases in frame from the first base.

Sequencing was carried out using peripheral blood or thyroid tissue (not recorded which). Rearrangement joined TRBV6-1 to TRBJ2-6, with the identity of the D gene unclear. The sequence was obtained from a woman aged 25 to 39 with Graves' hyperthyroidism. The nucleotide sequence reads as follows: TGTGCCAGCTGCCCTCAAAACTCTGGGGCCAACGTCCTGACTTTC. This is translated as CASCPQNSGANVLTF.